This is a list of T cell receptor beta chains from one sample in a study of T-cell reconstitution after alpha-beta-depleted transplantation in children. TCRdb re-analysed the PCR reads in MiXCR, keeping a single row per CDR3 protein. Among 480,000 or so distinct CDR3 sequences listed, roughly a tenth were seen once. Here the sequenced sample was PBMCs, taken before TCRalphabeta/CD19-depleted stem cell transplant. The receptors shown here come from a child aged 2-15 years with inherited bone marrow failure, due to receive a stem cell transplant. Each CDR3 is given with its conserved first and last residue. The order of the fields is CDR3 DNA, CDR3 protein, clone size, V gene, J gene, D gene. The D gene is left open where the match is weak. A clone size is listed for some rows: how often the clone was seen (once, few, many), or a class if it is expanded.

CDR3 DNA: TGTGCCTGGAGTGTAATGGGCCTCGAAGCTTTCTTT
CDR3 protein: CAWSVMGLEAFF
clone size: few
V gene: TRBV30
J gene: TRBJ1-1
D gene: -

CDR3 DNA: TGCAGTGCTAGATGGACAGGGGTGCTTGAGACCCAGTACTTC
CDR3 protein: CSARWTGVLETQYF
clone size: many
V gene: TRBV20-1
J gene: TRBJ2-5
D gene: TRBD1

CDR3 DNA: TGTGCCAGCTCACCCAGCCGGCGGGAGGGGACAGATACGCAGTATTTT
CDR3 protein: CASSPSRREGTDTQYF
clone size: many
V gene: TRBV18
J gene: TRBJ2-3
D gene: TRBD2

CDR3 DNA: TGTGCCAGCAGCCTGGGGACTAGCGGGATGATTAATGAGCAGTTCTTC
CDR3 protein: CASSLGTSGMINEQFF
clone size: -
V gene: TRBV5-4
J gene: TRBJ2-1
D gene: TRBD2

CDR3 DNA: TGTGCCAGCAGTTATGAGGGGGGCCACTATGGCTACACCTTC
CDR3 protein: CASSYEGGHYGYTF
clone size: many
V gene: TRBV6-5
J gene: TRBJ1-2
D gene: -

CDR3 DNA: TGTGCCAGCTCACCAAATCTCCCCTCGGATAACTATGGCTACACCTTC
CDR3 protein: CASSPNLPSDNYGYTF
clone size: many
V gene: TRBV18
J gene: TRBJ1-2
D gene: -

CDR3 DNA: TGTGCCAGCACCGATAAGGGGGATTTCGGCTACGAGCAGTACTTC
CDR3 protein: CASTDKGDFGYEQYF
clone size: few
V gene: TRBV12-3/TRBV12-4
J gene: TRBJ2-7
D gene: -

CDR3 DNA: TGCGCCAGCAGCCGGACTAGCGGATCAGGAGAGGGAGAGACCCAGTACTTC
CDR3 protein: CASSRTSGSGEGETQYF
clone size: many
V gene: TRBV4-3
J gene: TRBJ2-5
D gene: TRBD2

CDR3 DNA: TGTGCCTGGAGTGTAGGTTGGGAGAATGAGCAGTTCTTC
CDR3 protein: CAWSVGWENEQFF
clone size: -
V gene: TRBV30
J gene: TRBJ2-1
D gene: -

CDR3 DNA: TGCGCCAGCAGCCATAGGTGGGGAGGGGCGGTAGCTGAAGCTTTCTTT
CDR3 protein: CASSHRWGGAVAEAFF
clone size: -
V gene: TRBV4-3
J gene: TRBJ1-1
D gene: -

CDR3 DNA: TGCAGCGTTGAAGGGACAGGGAGCACTGAAGCTTTCTTT
CDR3 protein: CSVEGTGSTEAFF
clone size: many
V gene: TRBV29-1
J gene: TRBJ1-1
D gene: TRBD1

CDR3 DNA: TGTGCCACCAGTGATTGGACTAGCGGGAGGCTTGTGGAGACCCAGTACTTC
CDR3 protein: CATSDWTSGRLVETQYF
clone size: many
V gene: TRBV24-1
J gene: TRBJ2-5
D gene: TRBD2

CDR3 DNA: TGTGCCAGCAATCCCCCCGGGGATAGCGCGTACAATGAGCAGTTCTTC
CDR3 protein: CASNPPGDSAYNEQFF
clone size: many
V gene: TRBV28
J gene: TRBJ2-1
D gene: -

CDR3 DNA: TGTGCCTGGAGTGTACGCTGGCTGAGGGGATTTGGAGAGACCCAGTACTTC
CDR3 protein: CAWSVRWLRGFGETQYF
clone size: few
V gene: TRBV30
J gene: TRBJ2-5
D gene: -

CDR3 DNA: TGTGCCAGCAGCCCCACCCGGGGCCATGAGCAGTTCTTC
CDR3 protein: CASSPTRGHEQFF
clone size: many
V gene: TRBV7-2
J gene: TRBJ2-1
D gene: -

CDR3 DNA: TGTGCCAGCAGCTTCCGGGCAGGGGGCGGCTCGGGAGGCTACACCTTC
CDR3 protein: CASSFRAGGGSGGYTF
clone size: -
V gene: TRBV27
J gene: TRBJ1-2
D gene: TRBD1

CDR3 DNA: TGTGCCAGCAGCCCAGCAAAATGGGGACAGCATTCACCCCTCCACTTT
CDR3 protein: CASSPAKWGQHSPLHF
clone size: many
V gene: TRBV7-2
J gene: TRBJ1-6
D gene: TRBD1

CDR3 DNA: TGTGCCAGCAGTCTCCGGACTGGGACGCCTACTAACTATGGCTACACCTTC
CDR3 protein: CASSLRTGTPTNYGYTF
clone size: many
V gene: TRBV6-2/TRBV6-3
J gene: TRBJ1-2
D gene: -

CDR3 DNA: TGTGCCAGCAGTCGCTTGACTAGCGAGAGCTCCTACAATGAGCAGTTCTTC
CDR3 protein: CASSRLTSESSYNEQFF
clone size: many
V gene: TRBV6-1
J gene: TRBJ2-1
D gene: TRBD2

CDR3 DNA: TGTGCCAGCTCACCCTCTGGACAGGGCGGCTACGAGCAGTACTTC
CDR3 protein: CASSPSGQGGYEQYF
clone size: -
V gene: TRBV18
J gene: TRBJ2-7
D gene: TRBD1

CDR3 DNA: TGTGCCAGCAGCTTAGCGGACGGGTGGGACAATGAGCAGTTCTTC
CDR3 protein: CASSLADGWDNEQFF
clone size: -
V gene: TRBV11-1
J gene: TRBJ2-1
D gene: -

CDR3 DNA: TGTGCCAGCAGCCGGATAACCGGGACTAGCGGGAGATCGGTCGGGGAGCTGTTTTTT
CDR3 protein: CASSRITGTSGRSVGELFF
clone size: many
V gene: TRBV7-6
J gene: TRBJ2-2
D gene: TRBD2

CDR3 DNA: TGTGCCTCCGGGCTAGCGGGAGTCGAGCAGTACTTC
CDR3 protein: CASGLAGVEQYF
clone size: many
V gene: TRBV7-9
J gene: TRBJ2-7
D gene: TRBD2

CDR3 DNA: TGCGCCAGGCCCGGGACCGAGAACACTGAAGCTTTCTTT
CDR3 protein: CARPGTENTEAFF
clone size: many
V gene: TRBV5-1
J gene: TRBJ1-1
D gene: -

CDR3 DNA: TGTGCCAGCAGCGCTAGCGGGCCCCAAGAGACCCAGTACTTC
CDR3 protein: CASSASGPQETQYF
clone size: many
V gene: TRBV9
J gene: TRBJ2-5
D gene: TRBD2

CDR3 DNA: TGCAGCGTTGAGACAGTTTTCACAGATACGCAGTATTTT
CDR3 protein: CSVETVFTDTQYF
clone size: many
V gene: TRBV29-1
J gene: TRBJ2-3
D gene: -

CDR3 DNA: TGCGCCAGCAGCTCACGCCCCTCAGGGGCCAACGTCCTGACTTTC
CDR3 protein: CASSSRPSGANVLTF
clone size: few
V gene: TRBV5-1
J gene: TRBJ2-6
D gene: -

CDR3 DNA: TGTGCCAGCAGCTTAGCGTCGGCGACGTCCGATGAAAAACTGTTTTTT
CDR3 protein: CASSLASATSDEKLFF
clone size: many
V gene: TRBV7-6
J gene: TRBJ1-4
D gene: -

CDR3 DNA: TGTGCCAGTCGCCTTGGAGGGGCCAACGTCCTGACTTTC
CDR3 protein: CASRLGGANVLTF
clone size: few
V gene: TRBV19
J gene: TRBJ2-6
D gene: -

CDR3 DNA: TGTGCCAGCAGCTCGATGATCCGACATCACACAGATACGCAGTATTTT
CDR3 protein: CASSSMIRHHTDTQYF
clone size: many
V gene: TRBV7-2
J gene: TRBJ2-3
D gene: -

CDR3 DNA: TGCAGTGCTAGCGGAGCCTCCTACAATGAGCAGTTCTTC
CDR3 protein: CSASGASYNEQFF
clone size: many
V gene: TRBV20-1
J gene: TRBJ2-1
D gene: -

CDR3 DNA: TGCGCCAGCAGCTATCGCCTACTAGCCCCAGCCCCGGCGAATGAGCAGTTCTTC
CDR3 protein: CASSYRLLAPAPANEQFF
clone size: many
V gene: TRBV10-2
J gene: TRBJ2-1
D gene: -

CDR3 DNA: TGCAGCGTTGAAGATGGGGGACAGGGACGAGATACGCAGTATTTT
CDR3 protein: CSVEDGGQGRDTQYF
clone size: -
V gene: TRBV29-1
J gene: TRBJ2-3
D gene: TRBD1

CDR3 DNA: TGCAGTGCCCCCAAGATCGGCGGGAGGGCCTTAAATGAGCAGTTCTTC
CDR3 protein: CSAPKIGGRALNEQFF
clone size: many
V gene: TRBV20-1
J gene: TRBJ2-1
D gene: TRBD2

CDR3 DNA: TGTGCCAGCAGCTTAGGTTTACTAGCCAAAAACATTCAGTACTTC
CDR3 protein: CASSLGLLAKNIQYF
clone size: -
V gene: TRBV7-9
J gene: TRBJ2-4
D gene: -

CDR3 DNA: TGTGCCACCGGAGCGGGAGGTACGGCCTACGAGCAGTACTTC
CDR3 protein: CATGAGGTAYEQYF
clone size: few
V gene: TRBV15
J gene: TRBJ2-7
D gene: TRBD2

CDR3 DNA: TGTGCCAGCAGCGTATCGGCTGGACGGGGTCACTATGGCTACACCTTC
CDR3 protein: CASSVSAGRGHYGYTF
clone size: many
V gene: TRBV9
J gene: TRBJ1-2
D gene: -

CDR3 DNA: TGTGCCAGCAGGCGGGAGTCCAACACAGATACGCAGTATTTT
CDR3 protein: CASRRESNTDTQYF
clone size: many
V gene: TRBV27
J gene: TRBJ2-3
D gene: TRBD2

CDR3 DNA: TGTGCCAGCAGCTTAGTAAGGACAGGCTATGGCTACACCTTC
CDR3 protein: CASSLVRTGYGYTF
clone size: many
V gene: TRBV7-2
J gene: TRBJ1-2
D gene: TRBD1

CDR3 DNA: TGTGCCAGCAAAATCGGGGGCACCGGGGAGCTGTTTTTT
CDR3 protein: CASKIGGTGELFF
clone size: many
V gene: TRBV28
J gene: TRBJ2-2
D gene: -

CDR3 DNA: TGCAGCGTCCTACGACAGGGCAGCTATGGCTACACCTTC
CDR3 protein: CSVLRQGSYGYTF
clone size: few
V gene: TRBV29-1
J gene: TRBJ1-2
D gene: TRBD1

CDR3 DNA: TGTGCCAGCAGCTTAGAAGCGGGAGGGAACACCGGGGAGCTGTTTTTT
CDR3 protein: CASSLEAGGNTGELFF
clone size: many
V gene: TRBV7-8
J gene: TRBJ2-2
D gene: TRBD2